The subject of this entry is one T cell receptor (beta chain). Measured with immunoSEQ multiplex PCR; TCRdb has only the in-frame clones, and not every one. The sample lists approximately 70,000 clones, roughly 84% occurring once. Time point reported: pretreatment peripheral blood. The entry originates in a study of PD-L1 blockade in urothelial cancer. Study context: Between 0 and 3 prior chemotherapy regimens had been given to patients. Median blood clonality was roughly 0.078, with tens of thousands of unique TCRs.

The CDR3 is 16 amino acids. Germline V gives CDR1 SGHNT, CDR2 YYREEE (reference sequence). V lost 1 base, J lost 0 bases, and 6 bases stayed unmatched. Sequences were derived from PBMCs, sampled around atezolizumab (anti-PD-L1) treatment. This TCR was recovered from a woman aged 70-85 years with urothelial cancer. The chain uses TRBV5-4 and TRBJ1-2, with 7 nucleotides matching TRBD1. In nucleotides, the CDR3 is TGTGCCAGCAGCTTGCCGGGCCAGGGGGCTAACTATGGCTACACCTTC. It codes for CASSLPGQGANYGYTF.